This is a list of T cell receptor beta chains from one sample in a study of blood T cells in healthy people across ages. Using its own MiXCR run on the 5' RACE reads, TCRdb lists one record per CDR3 protein. This table holds 550,000 to 750,000 distinct CDR3 sequences, roughly 20% found once. The specimen sequenced was blood. The receptor source for this set is a man in his 70s in good health. CDR3s include the opening cysteine and the closing phenylalanine or tryptophan. Fields, in order: D gene, V gene, clone size, J gene, CDR3 protein, CDR3 DNA. The D gene is left open where the match is weak. Rows may omit the clone size; those that give it use once, few, many or a size class.

d_call: -
v_call: TRBV29-1
clone_size: few
j_call: TRBJ2-1
cdr3_aa: CSAISLALNEQFF
cdr3_nt: TGCAGCGCGATTTCTTTAGCGCTCAATGAGCAGTTCTTC

d_call: -
v_call: TRBV4-2
clone_size: few
j_call: TRBJ2-1
cdr3_aa: CASSQDEGREGEQFF
cdr3_nt: TGTGCCAGCAGCCAAGATGAGGGACGTGAAGGTGAGCAGTTCTTC

d_call: -
v_call: TRBV5-1
clone_size: few
j_call: TRBJ2-5
cdr3_aa: CASSIGTTRGETQYF
cdr3_nt: TGCGCCAGCAGCATAGGGACGACGAGGGGCGAGACCCAGTACTTC

d_call: TRBD2
v_call: TRBV5-1
clone_size: -
j_call: TRBJ2-7
cdr3_aa: CASSLVGLAEYEQYF
cdr3_nt: TGCGCCAGCAGCTTGGTGGGACTAGCGGAATACGAGCAGTACTTC

d_call: TRBD2
v_call: TRBV6-1
clone_size: -
j_call: TRBJ2-1
cdr3_aa: CASRLGLAGVDSYNEQFF
cdr3_nt: TGTGCCAGCCGCCTGGGGCTAGCGGGAGTGGACTCCTACAATGAGCAGTTCTTC

d_call: -
v_call: TRBV5-1
clone_size: few
j_call: TRBJ2-1
cdr3_aa: CASSRPGEQFF
cdr3_nt: TGCGCCAGCAGCCGTCCGGGAGAGCAGTTCTTC

d_call: -
v_call: TRBV6-5
clone_size: -
j_call: TRBJ1-5
cdr3_aa: CASSYSRGQPQHF
cdr3_nt: TGTGCCAGCAGTTACTCGAGGGGGCAGCCCCAGCATTTT

d_call: TRBD1
v_call: TRBV20-1
clone_size: -
j_call: TRBJ1-2
cdr3_aa: CSASLDRGNYGYTF
cdr3_nt: TGCAGTGCTAGCCTAGACAGGGGGAACTATGGCTACACCTTC

d_call: -
v_call: TRBV2
clone_size: many
j_call: TRBJ2-1
cdr3_aa: CASRKTGLGSYNEQFF
cdr3_nt: TGTGCCAGCAGGAAAACGGGGTTAGGCTCCTACAATGAGCAGTTCTTC

d_call: TRBD1
v_call: TRBV29-1
clone_size: few
j_call: TRBJ1-5
cdr3_aa: CSVGTGANQPQHF
cdr3_nt: TGCAGCGTCGGGACAGGGGCAAATCAGCCCCAGCATTTT

d_call: -
v_call: TRBV6-6
clone_size: -
j_call: TRBJ2-5
cdr3_aa: CASTPPGSAKTQYF
cdr3_nt: TGTGCCAGCACTCCCCCAGGGTCGGCGAAGACCCAGTACTTC

d_call: TRBD2
v_call: TRBV20-1
clone_size: few
j_call: TRBJ2-4
cdr3_aa: CSAWSTSGGPISKNIQYF
cdr3_nt: TGCAGTGCTTGGTCGACTAGCGGGGGCCCCATAAGTAAAAACATTCAGTACTTC

d_call: -
v_call: TRBV7-9
clone_size: -
j_call: TRBJ2-1
cdr3_aa: CASSSGATGLYTEQFF
cdr3_nt: TGTGCCAGCAGCTCAGGGGCTACGGGACTATACACTGAGCAGTTCTTC

d_call: -
v_call: TRBV21-1
clone_size: -
j_call: TRBJ2-5
cdr3_aa: CASISGQGLETQYF
cdr3_nt: TGTGCCAGCATTTCGGGGCAGGGGCTAGAGACCCAGTACTTC

d_call: -
v_call: TRBV4-1
clone_size: few
j_call: TRBJ2-5
cdr3_aa: CASSQVGQMQETQYF
cdr3_nt: TGCGCCAGCAGCCAAGTGGGACAAATGCAAGAGACCCAGTACTTC

d_call: -
v_call: TRBV6-6
clone_size: few
j_call: TRBJ1-1
cdr3_aa: CASNPQGPSTEAFF
cdr3_nt: TGTGCCAGCAATCCTCAGGGACCCAGCACTGAAGCTTTCTTT

d_call: TRBD2
v_call: TRBV6-8
clone_size: -
j_call: TRBJ2-1
cdr3_aa: CANGLAGAYNEQFF
cdr3_nt: TGTGCCAACGGACTAGCGGGAGCCTACAATGAGCAGTTCTTC

d_call: -
v_call: TRBV12-5
clone_size: few
j_call: TRBJ2-2
cdr3_aa: CASGRDTTGELFF
cdr3_nt: TGTGCTAGTGGTCGGGACACCACCGGGGAGCTGTTTTTT

d_call: TRBD2
v_call: TRBV3-1
clone_size: few
j_call: TRBJ2-5
cdr3_aa: CASSQGTSGSQQETQYF
cdr3_nt: TGTGCCAGCAGCCAGGGGACTAGCGGGAGTCAACAAGAGACCCAGTACTTC

d_call: -
v_call: TRBV19
clone_size: -
j_call: TRBJ1-5
cdr3_aa: CASNAIQVSNQPQHF
cdr3_nt: TGTGCCAGTAATGCGATTCAGGTTAGCAATCAGCCCCAGCATTTT

d_call: -
v_call: TRBV7-2
clone_size: few
j_call: TRBJ2-3
cdr3_aa: CASSVGVADTQYF
cdr3_nt: TGTGCCAGCAGCGTGGGTGTGGCAGATACGCAGTATTTT

d_call: -
v_call: TRBV6-1
clone_size: -
j_call: TRBJ1-1
cdr3_aa: CASSSLEPLNTEAFF
cdr3_nt: TGTGCCAGCAGCTCGTTGGAGCCCTTGAACACTGAAGCTTTCTTT

d_call: TRBD1
v_call: TRBV27
clone_size: -
j_call: TRBJ1-3
cdr3_aa: CASSLSKTTGGFSGNTIYF
cdr3_nt: TGTGCCAGCAGTTTATCGAAAACGACAGGGGGCTTCTCTGGAAACACCATATATTTT

d_call: -
v_call: TRBV5-6
clone_size: -
j_call: TRBJ2-5
cdr3_aa: CASSLRTGAKETQYF
cdr3_nt: TGTGCCAGCAGCTTAAGGACCGGGGCTAAAGAGACCCAGTACTTC

d_call: -
v_call: TRBV6-5
clone_size: -
j_call: TRBJ2-5
cdr3_aa: CASSSHKPQETQYF
cdr3_nt: TGTGCCAGCAGTTCACACAAACCTCAAGAGACCCAGTACTTC

d_call: TRBD1
v_call: TRBV18
clone_size: -
j_call: TRBJ2-7
cdr3_aa: CASSPPGTGLNEQYF
cdr3_nt: TGTGCCAGCTCACCACCGGGGACAGGGTTGAACGAGCAGTACTTC

d_call: TRBD1
v_call: TRBV28
clone_size: few
j_call: TRBJ2-7
cdr3_aa: CASSSEGQGQYEQYF
cdr3_nt: TGTGCCAGCTCTTCTGAGGGACAGGGTCAATACGAGCAGTACTTC

d_call: -
v_call: TRBV9
clone_size: -
j_call: TRBJ2-1
cdr3_aa: CASSVVGEPIEQFF
cdr3_nt: TGTGCCAGCAGCGTAGTGGGGGAGCCCATTGAGCAGTTCTTC

d_call: -
v_call: TRBV2
clone_size: -
j_call: TRBJ1-5
cdr3_aa: CASSARQDYQPQHF
cdr3_nt: TGTGCCAGCAGTGCCCGGCAGGATTATCAGCCCCAGCATTTT

d_call: -
v_call: TRBV2
clone_size: -
j_call: TRBJ2-1
cdr3_aa: CASSDDLVRGIQFF
cdr3_nt: TGTGCCAGCAGTGACGATCTAGTGCGAGGCATTCAGTTCTTC

d_call: -
v_call: TRBV12-3/TRBV12-4
clone_size: -
j_call: TRBJ2-3
cdr3_aa: CASSLPTRVKADTQYF
cdr3_nt: TGTGCCAGCAGTCTACCGACAAGGGTCAAAGCAGATACGCAGTATTTC

d_call: TRBD2
v_call: TRBV6-5
clone_size: few
j_call: TRBJ2-7
cdr3_aa: CASSYSPSGSCEQYF
cdr3_nt: TGTGCCAGCAGTTACTCGCCTAGCGGGAGCTGCGAGCAGTACTTC

d_call: -
v_call: TRBV6-5
clone_size: -
j_call: TRBJ1-1
cdr3_aa: CASSYSHNMNTEAFF
cdr3_nt: TGTGCCAGCAGTTACTCCCACAACATGAACACTGAAGCTTTCTTT

d_call: TRBD1
v_call: TRBV6-1
clone_size: few
j_call: TRBJ2-7
cdr3_aa: CASKTGQGASYEQYF
cdr3_nt: TGTGCCAGCAAGACCGGACAGGGGGCGAGCTACGAGCAGTACTTC

d_call: TRBD2
v_call: TRBV7-8
clone_size: few
j_call: TRBJ2-3
cdr3_aa: CASSSPTSGFTDTQYF
cdr3_nt: TGTGCCAGCAGCTCACCGACTAGCGGGTTCACAGATACGCAGTATTTT

d_call: -
v_call: TRBV29-1
clone_size: -
j_call: TRBJ2-5
cdr3_aa: CSARSLGHQETQYF
cdr3_nt: TGCAGCGCCCGATCGCTGGGGCACCAAGAGACCCAGTACTTC

d_call: TRBD1
v_call: TRBV5-1
clone_size: -
j_call: TRBJ2-3
cdr3_aa: CATSHRGETDTQYF
cdr3_nt: TGCGCCACCTCGCACAGGGGTGAGACAGATACGCAGTATTTT

d_call: -
v_call: TRBV12-3/TRBV12-4
clone_size: few
j_call: TRBJ1-5
cdr3_aa: CASSLDGVGNQPQHF
cdr3_nt: TGTGCCAGCAGTTTGGATGGGGTGGGCAATCAGCCCCAGCATTTT

d_call: -
v_call: TRBV2
clone_size: -
j_call: TRBJ2-1
cdr3_aa: CARRGYPSLFYNEQFF
cdr3_nt: TGTGCCAGGCGGGGCTACCCCTCCCTATTCTACAATGAGCAGTTCTTC

d_call: TRBD1
v_call: TRBV5-1
clone_size: -
j_call: TRBJ2-4
cdr3_aa: CASSSQGQGGNIQYF
cdr3_nt: TGCGCCAGCAGCAGCCAGGGACAGGGAGGAAACATTCAGTACTTC

d_call: -
v_call: TRBV10-2
clone_size: few
j_call: TRBJ2-5
cdr3_aa: CASSIQYF
cdr3_nt: TGCGCCAGCAGCATCCAGTACTTC

d_call: -
v_call: TRBV20-1
clone_size: -
j_call: TRBJ1-1
cdr3_aa: CSAGPGGTEAFF
cdr3_nt: TGCAGTGCGGGGCCGGGGGGCACTGAAGCTTTCTTT

d_call: -
v_call: TRBV12-3/TRBV12-4
clone_size: few
j_call: TRBJ2-7
cdr3_aa: CASSLGSGGYNEQYF
cdr3_nt: TGTGCCAGCAGTTTAGGCAGTGGGGGCTACAATGAGCAGTACTTC

d_call: -
v_call: TRBV5-6
clone_size: -
j_call: TRBJ2-7
cdr3_aa: CASSLTDGYEQYF
cdr3_nt: TGTGCCAGCAGCCTGACGGACGGCTACGAGCAGTACTTC

d_call: TRBD1
v_call: TRBV20-1
clone_size: once
j_call: TRBJ1-1
cdr3_aa: CSARQGAAEAFF
cdr3_nt: TGCAGTGCTAGACAGGGGGCGGCTGAAGCTTTCTTT

d_call: TRBD2
v_call: TRBV5-1
clone_size: -
j_call: TRBJ2-3
cdr3_aa: CASSLAGLGGSSTDTQYF
cdr3_nt: TGCGCCAGCAGCTTGGCCGGATTGGGCGGGAGTTCCACAGATACGCAGTATTTT

d_call: -
v_call: TRBV12-3/TRBV12-4
clone_size: -
j_call: TRBJ2-3
cdr3_aa: CASSFLDKFPDTQYF
cdr3_nt: TGTGCCAGCAGTTTCCTCGACAAGTTCCCAGATACGCAGTATTTT

d_call: TRBD2
v_call: TRBV12-3/TRBV12-4
clone_size: -
j_call: TRBJ2-5
cdr3_aa: CASSLLAGKTQYF
cdr3_nt: TGTGCCAGCAGTTTACTAGCGGGAAAGACCCAGTACTTC

d_call: -
v_call: TRBV2
clone_size: -
j_call: TRBJ2-1
cdr3_aa: CASSDKADQSSYNEQFF
cdr3_nt: TGTGCCAGCAGTGACAAGGCGGATCAGAGCTCCTACAATGAGCAGTTCTTC

d_call: TRBD1
v_call: TRBV19
clone_size: -
j_call: TRBJ2-5
cdr3_aa: CASRPTGQTQETQYF
cdr3_nt: TGTGCCAGTAGGCCGACGGGACAGACTCAAGAGACCCAGTACTTC